The 27 T cell receptor beta chains below come from one sample, sequenced in a study of identical twins. TCRdb reprocessed the 5' RACE reads via MiXCR and lists one record per CDR3 protein. The data show 450,000 or so distinct CDR3 sequences, 12% to 15% seen once. These same records also appear under a second study, on yellow fever vaccine responses in identical twins.

Sequences were obtained from CD4+ T cells sorted from blood. Source of these receptors: a woman aged 18 to 35 in good health.

There are a few counts of this clonotype. The chain links TRBV7-9 to TRBJ2-1; 8 positions match TRBD2. Germline trimming cut 7 bases from V and 6 bases from J; bases unmatched to any gene: 11. This CDR3 spans 15 amino acids. The germline V gene has CDR1 SEHNR and CDR2 FQNEAQ (reference sequence). The CDR3 DNA sequence: TGTGCCAGCATCTCTAGCGGGCGTAAAACCAATGAGCAGTTCTTC. Protein sequence: CASISSGRKTNEQFF.

This clonotype was found many times. This chain links TRBV7-2 with TRBJ2-1; D unresolved. CDR1 and CDR2 (germline): SGHTA, FQGNSA. V lost 3 bases and J 6 bases, leaving 9 bases between the germline ends. The CDR3 covers 13 residues. CDR3 nucleotide sequence: TGTGCCAGCAGCTTCGGCCTAAGCAATGAGCAGTTCTTC. It translates to CASSFGLSNEQFF.

The chain links TRBV12-3 or TRBV12-4 to TRBJ2-5; D is ambiguous. With 5 bases removed from V and 4 bases from J, the gap between germline ends came to 11 bases. This CDR3 region has 13 residues. The CDR3: CASSRLWVETQYF. CDR3 nucleotide sequence: TGTGCCAGCAGTCGACTTTGGGTAGAGACCCAGTACTTC.

This clonotype was seen a handful of times. V usage is TRBV25-1 and J usage is TRBJ1-6; D not certain. From germline, CDR1 is MGHDK and CDR2 SYGVNS. Trimming cost V 7 bases and J 6 bases, with 7 bases left between them. The CDR3 extends over 12 amino acids. CDR3 DNA: TGTGCCAGCAACAGCGTTAATTCACCCCTCCACTTT. Encoded protein: CASNSVNSPLHF. Together with reference TRBV25-1 and TRBJ1-6, the CDR3 gives the full variable domain: EADIYQTPRYLVIGTGKKITLECSQTMGHDKMYWYQQDPGMELHLIHYSYGVNSTEKGDLSSESTVSRIRTEHFPLTLESARPSHTSQYLCASNSVNSPLHFGNGTRLTVT.

Only a few counts were recorded for this clonotype. The genes are TRBV3-1 and TRBJ2-1, with D possibly called TRBD1 or TRBD2 (6 bases each). V dropped 0 bases and J dropped 4 bases, with 16 bases sitting between them. The CDR3 is 17 amino acids. CDR1 is LGHDT, CDR2 YNNKEL, per germline (reference sequence). The CDR3 spells CASSQDNPGASYNEQFF. The CDR3 bases are TGTGCCAGCAGCCAAGATAACCCGGGGGCCTCTTACAATGAGCAGTTCTTC.

This clonotype came up a few times. The chain couples TRBV7-2 to TRBJ2-3; the D gene could be TRBD1 or TRBD2 (5 bases each). Germline values: CDR1 SGHTA, CDR2 FQGNSA. The CDR3 consists of 15 residues. Between the trimmed V and J ends, which lost 5 bases and 2 bases, there was a span of 14 bases. This chain's CDR3 is CASSPGSGPTDTQYF. The CDR3 region has the DNA TGTGCCAGCAGCCCAGGGAGCGGCCCCACAGATACGCAGTATTTT.

The V gene is TRBV11-3, the J gene TRBJ2-1; D is ambiguous. The CDR3 is 13 amino acids. The V gene lost 5 bases and the J gene lost 7 bases, with 12 bases spanning the gap. In germline, CDR1 is SGHNT, CDR2 YENEEA. For the CDR3, the DNA is TGTGCCAGCAGCCCCCTCGGTTTTAATGAGCAGTTCTTC. Translated, it gives CASSPLGFNEQFF.

This clonotype was seen only a few times. Mismatch with germline at one junction end may stem from a read error. The gene calls are TRBV7-7 and TRBJ2-5, with D possibly TRBD1 on 5 matching bases. Germline V gene data show CDR1 as SSHAT and CDR2 as FNYEAQ (reference sequence). The length of the CDR3 is 17 residues. In nucleotides, the CDR3 is TGTGCTAGCAGCCCCGCCCTTAAGGGGTTCCCAAAAGAGACCCAGTACTTC. Its protein product is CASSPALKGFPKETQYF.

This clonotype was counted at least ten times. V usage is TRBV5-1 and J usage is TRBJ2-1, with 8 bases that match TRBD2. The CDR3 totals 13 residues. V lost 4 bases and J lost 8; bases outside the gene matches: 5. Per the germline V gene, CDR1 is SGHRS and CDR2 is YFSETQ. In DNA, the CDR3 is TGCGCCAGCAGCCAGAGCGGGGGACATGAGCAGTTCTTC. The encoded protein is CASSQSGGHEQFF.

This chain uses TRBV28 with TRBJ1-1, with 8 bases matching TRBD1. The CDR3 loop spans 15 amino acids. CDR1 and CDR2 (germline): MDHEN, SYDVKM. After removal of 6 bases from V and 5 bases from J, the junction contained 11 bases not matched to a gene. The CDR3 loop reads CASSGRDRSRTEAFF. The CDR3 DNA follows: TGTGCCAGCAGCGGGAGGGACAGGAGTAGGACTGAAGCTTTCTTT.

The rearrangement uses TRBV15 and TRBJ2-1; D could derive from TRBD1 or TRBD2 (5 bases each). The germline gives CDR1 LNHNV, CDR2 YYDKDF (reference sequence). Trimming stripped 0 bases from V and 4 bases from J, with 13 bases between. This CDR3 region has 16 residues. The CDR3 bases are TGTGCCACCAGCAGAGAACGGGGCCAACTTTACAATGAGCAGTTCTTC. Amino acids: CATSRERGQLYNEQFF.

This clonotype appeared a few times. The chain joins TRBV27 to TRBJ2-5, with D perhaps matching TRBD2 (6 bases). V lost 2 bases to trimming and J lost 4 bases, with 17 bases between them. The germline CDR1 and CDR2 sequences are MNHEY and SMNVEV (reference sequence). The CDR3 is 16 amino acids. The CDR3 spells CASSLLPLAPPETQYF. In DNA form, the CDR3 reads TGTGCCAGCAGTTTACTCCCGCTAGCGCCACCAGAGACCCAGTACTTC.

This clonotype has just a few counts. The junction and the germline gene differ at one end; a read error may be behind it. The chain recombines TRBV28 with TRBJ2-4; 14 positions match TRBD2. This CDR3 is built from 15 residues. Germline CDR1 and CDR2: MDHEN and SYDVKM. This CDR3 reads CASTLSTSGRAFLEF. The CDR3 nucleotides read TGTGCCAGCACCCTATCGACTAGCGGGAGGGCCTTTTTGGAGTTC.

The chain joins TRBV27 to TRBJ2-5; TRBD1 matches 8 bases. Trimming at V came to 4 bases and at J to 2 bases, leaving 9 bases not matched to a gene. CDR3 length: 16 amino acids. Germline V gene sequence: CDR1 MNHEY, CDR2 SMNVEV (reference sequence). CDR3 sequence: CASSSRVGTGQETQYF. The CDR3 nucleotides read TGTGCCAGCAGTTCCCGGGTCGGGACAGGACAAGAGACCCAGTACTTC.

The V and J genes are TRBV7-9 and TRBJ2-7; the D gene could be TRBD1 or TRBD2 (5 bases each). CDR3 length: 14 amino acids. The germline V gene has CDR1 SEHNR and CDR2 FQNEAQ (reference sequence). The germline V and J ends were trimmed by 5 bases and 4 bases, with 15 bases remaining between them. CDR3 amino acids: CASSARGRQYEQYF. CDR3 sequence (DNA): TGTGCCAGCAGCGCCCGGGGACGGCAGTACGAGCAGTACTTC.

The chain employs TRBV7-2 and TRBJ2-1, with 7 bases that match TRBD2. Trimming took 5 bases from V and 4 from J; bases not matched to a gene: 5. The CDR3 is 14 amino acids. Looked up from germline, CDR1 is SGHTA and CDR2 is FQGNSA. The CDR3 DNA follows: TGTGCCAGCAGCCCTAGCGGATTTTACAATGAGCAGTTCTTC. Translated, it gives CASSPSGFYNEQFF.

The V gene is TRBV4-2, the J gene TRBJ2-1; no definite D call. The CDR3 loop spans 18 amino acids. Germline V gene lookup returns CDR1 LGHNA and CDR2 YNFKEQ. The ends were cut back, 4 bases at V and 0 bases at J, with 19 bases in the middle. CDR3 bases: TGTGCCAGCAGCCCAATAGAGAACGGAGTCAGCTCCTACAATGAGCAGTTCTTC. Translating it yields CASSPIENGVSSYNEQFF.

V is TRBV6-1 and J is TRBJ2-7; TRBD1 is a possible D gene (6 bases). The germline CDR1 and CDR2 sequences are MNHNS and SASEGT. The CDR3 sequence is 17 residues long. The ends were cut back, 8 bases at V and 4 bases at J, with 27 bases in the middle. CDR3 nucleotides: TGTGCCAGCGCACCGGGAACCTTTACAGGGTTCAGGTACGAGCAGTACTTC. It is translated as CASAPGTFTGFRYEQYF.

This clonotype occurred many times. The chain links TRBV27 to TRBJ2-7, with 8 bases fitting TRBD2. The V segment lost 3 bases and the J segment 6 bases; nucleotides outside the gene matches: 13. CDR3 length: 16 residues. Per the germline V gene, CDR1 is MNHEY and CDR2 is SMNVEV (reference sequence). As DNA, the CDR3 is TGTGCCAGCAGTTTCTTGCGGGGGGCCACATTCTTCGAGCAGTACTTC. Protein: CASSFLRGATFFEQYF.

In its sample, this clonotype was seen a few times. CDR3: CSATLGPYEQYF. The DNA of the CDR3 is TGCAGTGCTACCCTGGGGCCCTACGAGCAGTACTTC. The genes are TRBV20-1 and TRBJ2-7, with D possibly TRBD1 on 5 matching bases. The germline V and J ends were trimmed by 4 bases and 2 bases, with 9 bases remaining between them. CDR1 DFQATT and CDR2 SNEGSKA come from the germline V gene (reference sequence). The CDR3 contains 12 residues.

This clonotype was observed a handful of times. The rearrangement links TRBV30 to TRBJ2-2, with TRBD1 identical over 9 bases. V dropped 2 bases and J dropped 7; count of bases not matched to a gene: 17. The CDR3 consists of 18 residues. The germline CDR1 and CDR2 sequences are GTSNPN and SVGIG (reference sequence). In nucleotides, the CDR3 is TGTGCCTGGAGTTCGTACCCGGGACAGGGACAGGGCGGCGGGGAGCTGTTTTTT. Protein: CAWSSYPGQGQGGGELFF.

The rearrangement links TRBV19 to TRBJ2-2, with a tentative D call TRBD2 (6 bases). V was clipped by 2 bases and J by 6 bases, with 13 bases between them. The CDR3 extends over 15 amino acids. CDR1 is LNHDA and CDR2 is SQIVND in the germline V gene (reference sequence). The CDR3 region has the DNA TGTGCCAGTAGTATAAGGGAGGTCGTGCCCGGGGAGCTGTTTTTT. Protein sequence: CASSIREVVPGELFF.

The chain combines TRBV7-2 with TRBJ2-7, with a possible D match to TRBD1 (6 bases). This CDR3 spans 15 amino acids. Trimming cost V 2 bases and J 2 bases, with 13 bases left between them. In germline, CDR1 is SGHTA, CDR2 FQGNSA. CDR3 coding DNA: TGTGCCAGCAGCTTACAAGGCAGGGGAACCTACGAGCAGTACTTC. This encodes CASSLQGRGTYEQYF.

This rearrangement joins TRBV5-1 to TRBJ2-5; the match to TRBD2 covers 7 bases. The CDR3 runs 15 residues. Germline values: CDR1 SGHRS, CDR2 YFSETQ. The V and J ends lost 1 base and 5 bases, in that order; junction bases with no gene match: 8. CDR3 region: CASSLSPREGETQYF. The CDR3 DNA is TGCGCCAGCAGCTTGTCACCCAGGGAGGGGGAGACCCAGTACTTC.

In this sample, this clonotype turned up a few times. This sequence joins TRBV24-1 and TRBJ2-2; D uncertain. In germline, CDR1 is KGHDR, CDR2 SFDVKD. The CDR3 runs to 12 residues. Trimming shortened V by 3 bases and J by 8 bases, and 6 bases separated the two germline ends. The CDR3 nucleotides are TGTGCCACCAGTGATCCGGGTGGGGAGCTGTTTTTT. This sequence encodes CATSDPGGELFF.

The chain employs TRBV7-8 and TRBJ1-1; D unresolved. The germline V gene encodes CDR1 SGHVS and CDR2 FQNEAQ. CDR3 length: 14 residues. Trimming removed 0 bases from V and 6 bases from J, with 11 bases in between. The CDR3 nucleotides read TGTGCCAGCAGCTTAGCAGGGCGCAATGCTGAAGCTTTCTTT. Translating gives CASSLAGRNAEAFF.

This rearrangement joins TRBV7-9 to TRBJ1-6, with D unclear. The V gene lost 3 bases and the J gene lost 11 bases, with 8 bases spanning the gap. CDR1 is SEHNR and CDR2 is FQNEAQ in the germline V gene (reference sequence). The CDR3 totals 12 residues. CDR3 coding DNA: TGTGCCAGCAGCTTCGTGGAGACACCCCTCCACTTT. It is translated as CASSFVETPLHF. Using reference TRBV7-9 and TRBJ1-6 for the parts outside the CDR3, the full variable domain is DTGVSQNPRHKITKRGQNVTFRCDPISEHNRLYWYRQTLGQGPEFLTYFQNEAQLEKSRLLSDRFSAERPKGSFSTLEIQRTEQGDSAMYLCASSFVETPLHFGNGTRLTVT.